This TCR beta chain stems from a study of blood T cell repertoires in COVID-19. Study as a whole: Some COVID-19 samples were acute and others convalescent; all came from the United States, Italy and Spain. T cells, B-cell-depleted T cells, or PBMCs provided the cDNA or gDNA that served as material.

In the source study's methods: Quantification of nucleated cells was approximated via reference gene primer amplification. Sequencing used immunoSEQ multiplex PCR; TCRdb keeps in-frame clones, though not all of them. V and J calls and clone size come straight from that table; D and trimming were deduced from the DNA. The sample lists approximately 190,000 clones; about 82% were seen once. The V gene lost 10 bases and the J gene lost 8 bases, with 21 bases spanning the gap. Germline CDR1 and CDR2: MNHEY and SVGAGI. This CDR3 contains 14 residues. The sequence came from a woman between 25 and 40 years old with acute or convalescent COVID-19. The chain combines TRBV6-5 with TRBJ2-1; TRBD2 is a possible D gene (5 bases). Material: peripheral blood. This CDR3 reads CATSRRQAVDEQFF. CDR3 DNA: TGTGCCACCTCGAGACGACAAGCGGTCGATGAGCAGTTCTTC.